This T cell receptor (beta chain) is drawn from a study of blood T cells in healthy people across ages. The CDR3 extends over 14 amino acids. CDR1 LGHDT and CDR2 YNNKEL come from the germline V gene (reference sequence). Sample-barcoded 5' priming and a J-beta primer mix drove a second PCR of roughly 7 to 11 cycles. TCRdb re-analysed the 5' RACE reads in MiXCR, keeping a single row per CDR3 protein. The profile covers over 500,000 distinct CDR3 sequences, with more than 45% appearing a single time and less than 15% taken by the ten largest. This chain links TRBV3-1 with TRBJ2-7, with a tentative D call TRBD2 (5 bases). The better agreement between TRBJ2-5 and the DNA end casts doubt on the J call. The sequencing input was blood. This TCR was sampled from a woman at least 80 years old in good health. The CDR3 sequence is CASSPTTKQETQYF. For the CDR3, the DNA is TGTGCCAGCAGCCCGACTACTAAACAAGAGACCCAGTACTTC.